This T cell receptor beta chain was profiled in a study of T cell responses to AZD1222 COVID-19 vaccine. General study results and limits: Seropositivity was recorded at baseline in only 6 or 7 AZD1222 recipients. White British ancestry dominated among donors, who included more females, and clonal diversity was possibly underestimated. Spike regions recognized by vaccine-associated CD4 TCRs spanned the protein, led by 160-218 and 743-854. Unmutated variant regions reportedly attract nearly half of all spike-specific TCRs.

On this clone: Its cognate antigen is unknown.

The repertoire was sequenced with immunoSEQ multiplex PCR; TCRdb's copy has only in-frame clones and lacks some. Of over 150,000 clones in the sample, approximately 87% were seen once. Trimming left V 6 bases short and J 2 bases short, with 13 bases between. This CDR3 is built from 14 residues. CDR1 and CDR2 (germline): SNHLY, FYNNEI. The material was peripheral blood, obtained on day 0 of MenACWY control vaccination. The receptor was isolated from an adult in good health. The rearrangement links TRBV2 to TRBJ2-5; maybe TRBD1 (6 bases). CDR3 region: CASSPGQLQETQYF. CDR3 nucleotide sequence: TGTGCCAGCAGCCCGGGACAACTTCAAGAGACCCAGTACTTC.